This section outlines one T cell receptor beta chain sequence together with its context. Its target is not known. Between the trimmed V and J ends, which lost 4 bases and 11 bases, there was a span of 18 bases. The CDR3 spans 13 residues. Germline CDR1 SGHDT, CDR2 YYEEEE. This sample was taken from a study of cytomegalovirus exposure and HLA in healthy donors. Study results and caveats: Many donors shared some public TCRs, even though most TCR sequences were rare.

Data came from immunoSEQ multiplex PCR; TCRdb stores just in-frame clones and leaves some out. The table lists some 140,000 clones, roughly 90% of them singletons, with around 24% in the top ten. Sequenced: PBMCs. The source is a man younger than 35 in good health and CMV-seropositive. V and J are TRBV5-6 and TRBJ1-2; D might be TRBD1 (6 bases). CDR3 in amino acids: CASSLRGARGYTF. The CDR3, as DNA: TGTGCCAGCAGCCTGCGGGGGGCCCGGGGTTACACCTTC.